This T cell receptor (beta chain) appears in the sequencing data of a study of OX40 agonist ivuxolimab in advanced cancers. Profiling relied on immunoSEQ multiplex PCR, and the TCRdb table lists in-frame clones only, not all of them. The sample carries just under 60,000 clones, roughly nine tenths recorded once. This CDR3 spans 16 amino acids. V lost 2 bases to trimming and J lost 4 bases; unmatched junction nucleotides: 5. Germline-derived CDR1 and CDR2 are SGHTA and FQGNSA. The sample was CD4+ or CD8+ T cells sorted from blood, taken in a trial of the OX40 agonist ivuxolimab. This sequence joins TRBV7-2 and TRBJ2-2, with 9 bases aligning to TRBD2. This TCR was recovered from an adult with an advanced solid tumor such as melanoma, head and neck, liver or kidney cancer. In DNA form, the CDR3 reads TGTGCCAGCAGCTTATTGCGGGGGGGCAGCACCGGGGAGCTGTTTTTT. Amino acids: CASSLLRGGSTGELFF.